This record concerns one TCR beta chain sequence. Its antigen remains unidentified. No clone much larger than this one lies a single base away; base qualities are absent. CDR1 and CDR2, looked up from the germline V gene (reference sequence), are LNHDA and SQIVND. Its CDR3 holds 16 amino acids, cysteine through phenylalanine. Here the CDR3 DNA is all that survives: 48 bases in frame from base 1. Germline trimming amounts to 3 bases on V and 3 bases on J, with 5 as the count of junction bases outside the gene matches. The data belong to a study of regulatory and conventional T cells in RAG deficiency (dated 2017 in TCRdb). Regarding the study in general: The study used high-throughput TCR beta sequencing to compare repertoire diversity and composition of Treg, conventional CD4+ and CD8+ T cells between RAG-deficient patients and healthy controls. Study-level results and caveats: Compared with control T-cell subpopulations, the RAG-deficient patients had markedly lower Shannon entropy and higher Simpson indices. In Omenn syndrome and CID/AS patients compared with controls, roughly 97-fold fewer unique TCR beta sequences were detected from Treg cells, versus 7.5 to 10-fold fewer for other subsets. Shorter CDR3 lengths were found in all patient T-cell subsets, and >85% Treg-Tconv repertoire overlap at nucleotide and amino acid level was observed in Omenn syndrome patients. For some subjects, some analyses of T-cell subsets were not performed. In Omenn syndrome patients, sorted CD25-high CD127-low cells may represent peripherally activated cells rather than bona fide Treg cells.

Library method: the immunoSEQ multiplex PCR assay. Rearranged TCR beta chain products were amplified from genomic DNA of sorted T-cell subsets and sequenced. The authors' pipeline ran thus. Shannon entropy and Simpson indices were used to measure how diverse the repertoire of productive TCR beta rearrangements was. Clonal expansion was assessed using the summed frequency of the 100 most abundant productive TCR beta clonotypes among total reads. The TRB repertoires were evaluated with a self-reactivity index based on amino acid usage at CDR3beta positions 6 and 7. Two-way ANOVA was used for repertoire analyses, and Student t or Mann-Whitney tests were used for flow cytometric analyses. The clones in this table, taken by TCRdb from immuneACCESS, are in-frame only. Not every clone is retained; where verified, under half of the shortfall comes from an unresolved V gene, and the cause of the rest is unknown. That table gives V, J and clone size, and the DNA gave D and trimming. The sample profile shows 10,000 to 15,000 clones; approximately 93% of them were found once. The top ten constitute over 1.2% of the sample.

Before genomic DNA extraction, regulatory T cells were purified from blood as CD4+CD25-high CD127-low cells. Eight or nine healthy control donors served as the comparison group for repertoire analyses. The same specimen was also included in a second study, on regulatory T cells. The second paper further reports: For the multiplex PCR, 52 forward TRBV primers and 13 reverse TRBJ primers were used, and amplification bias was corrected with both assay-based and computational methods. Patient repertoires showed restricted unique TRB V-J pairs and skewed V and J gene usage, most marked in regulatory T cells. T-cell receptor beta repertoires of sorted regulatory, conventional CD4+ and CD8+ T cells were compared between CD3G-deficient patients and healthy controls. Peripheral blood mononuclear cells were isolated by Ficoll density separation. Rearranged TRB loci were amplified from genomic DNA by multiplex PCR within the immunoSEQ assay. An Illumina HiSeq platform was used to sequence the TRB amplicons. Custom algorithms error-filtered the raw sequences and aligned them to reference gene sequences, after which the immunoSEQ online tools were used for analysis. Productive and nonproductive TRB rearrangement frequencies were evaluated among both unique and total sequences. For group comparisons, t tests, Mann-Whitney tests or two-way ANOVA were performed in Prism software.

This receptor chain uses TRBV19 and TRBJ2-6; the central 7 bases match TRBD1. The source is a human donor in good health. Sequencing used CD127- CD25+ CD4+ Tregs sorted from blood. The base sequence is TGTGCCAGTAGTATGGGACAGCCTGGTGGGGCCAACGTCCTGACTTTC. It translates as CASSMGQPGGANVLTF.